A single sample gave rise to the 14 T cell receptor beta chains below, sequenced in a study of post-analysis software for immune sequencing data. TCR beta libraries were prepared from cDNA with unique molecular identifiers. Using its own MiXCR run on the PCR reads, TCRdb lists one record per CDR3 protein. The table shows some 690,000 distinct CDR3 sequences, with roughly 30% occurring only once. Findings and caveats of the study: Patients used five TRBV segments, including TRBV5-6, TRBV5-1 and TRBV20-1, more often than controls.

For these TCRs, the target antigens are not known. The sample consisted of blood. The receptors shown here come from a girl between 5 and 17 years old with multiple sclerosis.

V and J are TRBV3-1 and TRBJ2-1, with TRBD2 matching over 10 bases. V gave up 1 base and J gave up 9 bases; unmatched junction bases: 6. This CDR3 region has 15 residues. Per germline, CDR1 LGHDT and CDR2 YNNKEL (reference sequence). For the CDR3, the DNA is TGTGCCAGCAGCCAAGTGAGCGGGAGGGCGGTTGAGCAGTTCTTC. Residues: CASSQVSGRAVEQFF.

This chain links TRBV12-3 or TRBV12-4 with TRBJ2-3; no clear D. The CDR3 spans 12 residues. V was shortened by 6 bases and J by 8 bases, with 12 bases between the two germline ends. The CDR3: CASRDVPGTQYF. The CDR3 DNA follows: TGTGCCAGCAGGGATGTCCCAGGTACGCAGTATTTT.

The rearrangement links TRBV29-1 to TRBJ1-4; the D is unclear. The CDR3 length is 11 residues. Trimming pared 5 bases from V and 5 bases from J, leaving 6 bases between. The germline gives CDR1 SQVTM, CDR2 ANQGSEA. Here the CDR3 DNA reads TGCAGCGTTTGGGTAAATGAAAAACTGTTTTTT. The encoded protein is CSVWVNEKLFF.

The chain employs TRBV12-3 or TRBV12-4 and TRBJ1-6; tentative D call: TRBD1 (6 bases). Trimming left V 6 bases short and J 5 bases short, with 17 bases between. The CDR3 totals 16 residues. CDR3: CASRDKRTANNSPLHF. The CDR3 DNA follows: TGTGCCAGCAGGGACAAGAGGACAGCTAATAATTCACCCCTCCACTTT.

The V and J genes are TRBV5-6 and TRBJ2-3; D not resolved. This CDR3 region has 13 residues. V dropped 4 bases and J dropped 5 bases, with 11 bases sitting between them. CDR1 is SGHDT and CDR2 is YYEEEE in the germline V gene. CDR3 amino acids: CASSTGRRDTQYF. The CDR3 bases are TGTGCCAGCAGCACCGGACGGCGAGATACGCAGTATTTT.

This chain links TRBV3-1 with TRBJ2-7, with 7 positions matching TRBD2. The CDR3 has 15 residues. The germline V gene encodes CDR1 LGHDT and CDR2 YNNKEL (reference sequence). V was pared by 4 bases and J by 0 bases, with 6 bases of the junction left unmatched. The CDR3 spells CASSPSGADSYEQYF. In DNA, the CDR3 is TGTGCCAGCAGCCCTAGCGGTGCAGACTCCTACGAGCAGTACTTC.

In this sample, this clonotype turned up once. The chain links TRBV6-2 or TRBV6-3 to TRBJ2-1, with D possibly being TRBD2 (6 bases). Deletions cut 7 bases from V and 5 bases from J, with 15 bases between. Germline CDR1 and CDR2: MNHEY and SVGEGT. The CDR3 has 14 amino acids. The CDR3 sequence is CASMKTRSDNEQFF. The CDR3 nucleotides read TGTGCCAGCATGAAGACTAGGTCCGACAATGAGCAGTTCTTC.

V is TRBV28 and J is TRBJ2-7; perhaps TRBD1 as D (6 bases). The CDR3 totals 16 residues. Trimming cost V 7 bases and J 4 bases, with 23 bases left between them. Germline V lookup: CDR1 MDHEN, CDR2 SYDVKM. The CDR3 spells CASIVRGRGTLYEQYF. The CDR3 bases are TGTGCCAGCATCGTTAGGGGTAGGGGGACGCTTTACGAGCAGTACTTC.

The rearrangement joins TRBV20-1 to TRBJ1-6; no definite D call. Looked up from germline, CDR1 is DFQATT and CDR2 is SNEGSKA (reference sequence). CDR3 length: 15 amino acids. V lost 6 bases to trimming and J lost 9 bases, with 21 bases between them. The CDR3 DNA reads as TGCAGTGCCACCCGTAGCGGGGTAATTGGTTCACCCCTCCACTTT. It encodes CSATRSGVIGSPLHF.

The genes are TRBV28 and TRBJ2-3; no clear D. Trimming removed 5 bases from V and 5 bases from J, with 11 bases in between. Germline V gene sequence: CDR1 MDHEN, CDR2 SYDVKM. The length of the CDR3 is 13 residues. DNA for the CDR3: TGTGCCAGCAGTCCACCTAGTGTAGATACGCAGTATTTT. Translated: CASSPPSVDTQYF.

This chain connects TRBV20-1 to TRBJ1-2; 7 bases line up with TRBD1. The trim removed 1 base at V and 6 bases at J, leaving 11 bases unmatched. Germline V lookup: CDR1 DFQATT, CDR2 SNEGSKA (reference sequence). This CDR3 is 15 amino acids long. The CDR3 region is CSARAKYRGLNGYTF. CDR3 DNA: TGCAGTGCTAGAGCGAAGTACAGGGGACTTAATGGCTACACCTTC.

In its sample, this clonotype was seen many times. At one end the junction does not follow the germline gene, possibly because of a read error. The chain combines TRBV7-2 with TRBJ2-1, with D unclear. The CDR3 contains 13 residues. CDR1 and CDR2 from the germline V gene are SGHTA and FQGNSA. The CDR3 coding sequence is TGCGCCAGCAGCTTGGCTGTTGGCAATGAGCAGTTCTTC. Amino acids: CASSLAVGNEQFF.

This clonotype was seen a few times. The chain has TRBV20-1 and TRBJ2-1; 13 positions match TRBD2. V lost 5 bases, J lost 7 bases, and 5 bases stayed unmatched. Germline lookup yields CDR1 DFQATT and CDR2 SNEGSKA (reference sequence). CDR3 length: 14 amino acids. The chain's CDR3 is CSAQLAGGVNEQFF. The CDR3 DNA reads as TGCAGTGCTCAACTAGCGGGAGGGGTAAATGAGCAGTTCTTC.

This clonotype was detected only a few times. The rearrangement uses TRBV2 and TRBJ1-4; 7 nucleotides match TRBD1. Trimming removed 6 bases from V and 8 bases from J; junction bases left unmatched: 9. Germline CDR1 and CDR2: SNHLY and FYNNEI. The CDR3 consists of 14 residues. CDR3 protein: CASRVTGDLEKLFF. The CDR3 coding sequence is TGTGCCAGCAGGGTTACAGGGGATCTGGAAAAACTGTTTTTT. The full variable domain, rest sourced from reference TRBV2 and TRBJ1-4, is EPEVTQTPSHQVTQMGQEVILRCVPISNHLYFYWYRQILGQKVEFLVSFYNNEISEKSEIFDDQFSVERPDGSNFTLKIRSTKLEDSAMYFCASRVTGDLEKLFFGSGTQLSVL.